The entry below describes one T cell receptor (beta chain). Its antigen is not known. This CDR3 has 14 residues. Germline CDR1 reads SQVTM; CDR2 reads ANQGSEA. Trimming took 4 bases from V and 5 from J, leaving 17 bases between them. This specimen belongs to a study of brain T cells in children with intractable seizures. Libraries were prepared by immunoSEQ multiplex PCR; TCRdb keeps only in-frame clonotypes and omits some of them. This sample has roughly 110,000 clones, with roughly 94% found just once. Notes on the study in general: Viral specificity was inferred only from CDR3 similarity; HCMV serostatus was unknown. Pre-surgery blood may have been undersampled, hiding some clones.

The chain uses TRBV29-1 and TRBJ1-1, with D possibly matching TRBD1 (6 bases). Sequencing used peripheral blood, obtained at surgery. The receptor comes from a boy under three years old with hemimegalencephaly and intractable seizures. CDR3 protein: CSVVRGPWGTEAFF. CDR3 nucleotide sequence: TGCAGCGTTGTTCGGGGGCCCTGGGGGACTGAAGCTTTCTTT.